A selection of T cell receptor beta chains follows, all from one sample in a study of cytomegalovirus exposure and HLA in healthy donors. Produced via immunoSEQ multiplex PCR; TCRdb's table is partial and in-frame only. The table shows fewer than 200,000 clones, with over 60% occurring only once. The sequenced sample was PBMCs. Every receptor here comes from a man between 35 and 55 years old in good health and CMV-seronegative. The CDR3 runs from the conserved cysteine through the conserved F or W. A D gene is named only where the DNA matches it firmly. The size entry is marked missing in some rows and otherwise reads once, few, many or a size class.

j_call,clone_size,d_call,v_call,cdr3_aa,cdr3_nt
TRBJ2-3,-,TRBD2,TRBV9,CASSVASGGRTDTQYF,TGTGCCAGCAGCGTAGCCAGCGGGGGGCGCACAGATACGCAGTATTTT
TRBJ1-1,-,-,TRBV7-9,CSSSSRQRMNTEAFF,TGTTCCAGCAGCTCACGACAGAGAATGAACACTGAAGCTTTCTTT
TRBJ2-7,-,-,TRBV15,CATSRDLGYEQYF,TGTGCCACCAGCAGAGATCTGGGCTACGAGCAGTACTTC
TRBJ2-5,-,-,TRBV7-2,CASADYRGGIETQYF,TGTGCCAGTGCGGACTACAGGGGGGGCATAGAGACCCAGTACTTC
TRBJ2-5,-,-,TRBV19,CASSVYSDPLGTQYF,TGTGCCAGTAGTGTCTATAGCGACCCCCTAGGGACCCAGTACTTC
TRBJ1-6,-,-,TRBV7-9,CASSFQGRNSPLHF,TGTGCCAGCAGCTTCCAGGGGCGAAATTCACCCCTCCACTTT
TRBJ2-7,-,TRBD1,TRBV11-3,CASSSEGDRDTDEQYF,TGTGCCAGCAGCTCGGAGGGGGACAGGGACACGGACGAGCAGTACTTC
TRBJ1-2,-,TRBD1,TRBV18,CASSTIDRDNYGYTF,TGTGCCAGCTCAACGATTGACAGGGACAACTATGGCTACACCTTC
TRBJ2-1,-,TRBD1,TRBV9,CASSVARTGVYNEQFF,TGTGCCAGCAGCGTAGCAAGGACAGGGGTCTACAATGAGCAGTTCTTC
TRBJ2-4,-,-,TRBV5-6,CASSRAGILAKNIQYF,TGTGCCAGCAGCCGGGCGGGGATTCTAGCCAAAAACATTCAGTACTTC
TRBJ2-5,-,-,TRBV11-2,CASSEAGTQYF,TGTGCCAGCAGCGAAGCAGGGACCCAGTACTTC
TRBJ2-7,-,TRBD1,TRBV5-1,CASSPGQGGEQYF,TGCGCCAGCAGCCCCGGACAGGGTGGCGAGCAGTACTTC
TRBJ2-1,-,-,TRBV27,CASSRGQYNEQFF,TGTGCCAGCAGCAGAGGACAGTACAATGAGCAGTTCTTC
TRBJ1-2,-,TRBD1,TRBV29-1,CSVATGGGGYTF,TGCAGCGTTGCGACAGGGGGCGGGGGCTACACCTTC
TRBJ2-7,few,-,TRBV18,CASSPESHEQYF,TGTGCCAGCTCACCAGAAAGCCACGAGCAGTACTTC
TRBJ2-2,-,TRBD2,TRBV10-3,CAISVRAGGTGELFF,TGTGCCATCAGTGTCCGAGCGGGAGGCACCGGGGAGCTGTTTTTT